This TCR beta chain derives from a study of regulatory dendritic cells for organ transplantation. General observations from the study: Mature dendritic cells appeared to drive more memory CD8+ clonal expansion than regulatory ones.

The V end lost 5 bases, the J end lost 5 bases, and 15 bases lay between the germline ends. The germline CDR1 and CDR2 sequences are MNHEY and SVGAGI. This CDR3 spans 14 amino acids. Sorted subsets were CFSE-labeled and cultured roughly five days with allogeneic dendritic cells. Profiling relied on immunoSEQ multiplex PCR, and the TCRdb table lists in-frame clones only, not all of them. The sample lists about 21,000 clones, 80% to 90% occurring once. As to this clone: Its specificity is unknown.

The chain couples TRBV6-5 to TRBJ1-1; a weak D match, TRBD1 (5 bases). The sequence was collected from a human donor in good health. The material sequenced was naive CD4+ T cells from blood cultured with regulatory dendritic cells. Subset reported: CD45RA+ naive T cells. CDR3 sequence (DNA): TGTGCCAGCAGTCCGGTCCGGGGGGTAACTGAAGCTTTCTTT. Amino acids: CASSPVRGVTEAFF.